This TCR beta chain was identified in a study of blood T cell repertoires in COVID-19 (dated by TCRdb to the early 2020s). About the investigation overall: Samples covering the acute and convalescent phases of COVID-19 were provided by collaborators in the United States, Italy and Spain. HLA class I and class II types, where available, came from metadata supplied by the sample provider rather than from assay-based typing. The repertoires were released in a freely available public database intended as a resource for research on the immune response to SARS-CoV-2. The prospective study material was composed of cDNA or gDNA derived from T cells, B-cell-depleted T cells, or PBMCs. Deeply sampled blood TCRbeta repertoires from subjects exposed to, actively infected with, or recovered from COVID-19 were included in the dataset. A de-identified subject ID, COVID-19 status, age in years and sex were almost always included in the sample metadata. Samples came from the ongoing ImmuneRACE study (first 160 participants) plus 1,254 subjects from 6 global collaborators. The paper as a whole reports these results and caveats: How much clinical and demographic metadata was included differed by source and by participant, and the metadata was provided uncurated.

Each collaborating institution followed its own protocols to collect whole blood in K2EDTA tubes. For TCRbeta analysis, collaborator samples were shipped as frozen whole blood, as isolated PBMCs, or as DNA extracted from either sample type. As for this clone: There is no known antigen for this receptor. One base away there is no much larger clone; base qualities are not given.

The immunoSEQ Assay, a bias-controlled multiplex PCR, was used to amplify TCRbeta CDR3 regions from genomic DNA. The source study handled its data this way. Within the assay, amplification of reference gene primers was used to estimate how many nucleated cells each sample contained. To quantify the absolute abundance of each unique TCRbeta CDR3 rearrangement, sequence reads were collapsed and filtered. For each sample, productive Simpson clonality was calculated by taking the square root of Simpson's diversity index across productive rearrangements. The source is immuneACCESS, and TCRdb retained only in-frame sequences with V and J called. Part of the clones is not carried over; for the studies checked, unresolved V genes explain less than half of this, and the remainder is unexplained. Clone size and the V and J calls come from that table; the DNA yielded D and trimming. This sample has about 210,000 clones in its table, and about 88% of those were observed once. The ten largest clones represent about 1.7% of the sample.

This receptor was taken from a man in his 70s with acute or convalescent COVID-19. What was sequenced was peripheral blood.

The CDR3 region: CSVEDTRLEEETQYF. In nucleotides, the sequence is TGCAGCGTTGAAGATACCAGACTAGAAGAAGAGACCCAGTACTTC. The receptor chain draws on TRBV29-1 and TRBJ2-5; tentative D gene TRBD2, with 6 bases matching. Cut back by 0 bases and 3 bases, the V and J ends lie 14 bases apart. Reading from cysteine to phenylalanine, the CDR3 counts 15 amino acids. The only DNA kept is the CDR3, 45 bases in frame from the first base. Per the germline V gene, SQVTM is the CDR1 and ANQGSEA is the CDR2.